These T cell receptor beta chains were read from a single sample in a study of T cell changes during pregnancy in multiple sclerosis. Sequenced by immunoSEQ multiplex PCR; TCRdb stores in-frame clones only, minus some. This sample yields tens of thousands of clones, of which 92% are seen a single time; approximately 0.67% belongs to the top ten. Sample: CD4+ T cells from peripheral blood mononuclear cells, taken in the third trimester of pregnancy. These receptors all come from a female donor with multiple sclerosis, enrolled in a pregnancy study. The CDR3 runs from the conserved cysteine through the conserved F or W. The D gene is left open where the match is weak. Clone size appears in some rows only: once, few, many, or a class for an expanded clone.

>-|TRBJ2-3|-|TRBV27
TGTGCCAGCAGTCTTCTAGGCACACCCACAGATACGCAGTATTTT
CASSLLGTPTDTQYF
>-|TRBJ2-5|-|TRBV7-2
TGTGCCAGCAGCTTAGACAGGGTAGAGACCCAGTACTTC
CASSLDRVETQYF
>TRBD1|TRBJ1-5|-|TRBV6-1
TGTGCCAGCGGCTCCGGGACAGGAGGCAATCAGCCCCAGCATTTT
CASGSGTGGNQPQHF
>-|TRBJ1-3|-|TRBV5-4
TGTGCCAGCAGCTTACAGGGCTCTGGAAACACCATATATTTT
CASSLQGSGNTIYF
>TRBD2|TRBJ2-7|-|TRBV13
TGTGCCTCCGGGAGGTACTACGAGCAGTACTTC
CASGRYYEQYF
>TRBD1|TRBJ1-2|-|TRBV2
TGTGCCAGCAGTGAACGGCAGGGGGTGTCTAACTATGGCTACACCTTC
CASSERQGVSNYGYTF
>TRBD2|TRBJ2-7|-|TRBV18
TGTGCCAGCTCACCAAAGGCTAGCGGCTACGAGCAGTACTTC
CASSPKASGYEQYF
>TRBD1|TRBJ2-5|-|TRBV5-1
TGCGCCAGCAGCTTGGCGGGACAGGGAGAGACCCAGTACTTC
CASSLAGQGETQYF
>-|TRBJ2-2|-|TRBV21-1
TGTGCCAGCAGCACTCGGATCACAGGGGGAGGTACCGGGGAGCTGTTTTTT
CASSTRITGGGTGELFF
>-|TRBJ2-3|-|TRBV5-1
TGCGCCAGCAGCTTGGCTGGGAGTCTGCGGGATACGCAGTATTTT
CASSLAGSLRDTQYF
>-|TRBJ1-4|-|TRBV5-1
TGCGCCAGCCAAGACAGTCCCCGTGAAAAACTGTTTTTT
CASQDSPREKLFF
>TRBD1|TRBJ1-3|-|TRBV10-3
TGTGCCATCAGTAGCGACAGGGGGCCTGGAAACACCATATATTTT
CAISSDRGPGNTIYF
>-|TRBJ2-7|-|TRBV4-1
TGCGCCAGCAGCCAAGCCGGTTGGCGACAGCTTCCCTACGAGCAGTACTTC
CASSQAGWRQLPYEQYF
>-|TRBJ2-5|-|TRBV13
TGTGCCAGCAGCTTAGGGGGCGGGGCTTATGAGACCCAGTACTTC
CASSLGGGAYETQYF
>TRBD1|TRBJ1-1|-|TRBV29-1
TGCAGCGTTGAAAAGACCGGGACAGGGGGTACCGGGGCTTTCTTT
CSVEKTGTGGTGAFF
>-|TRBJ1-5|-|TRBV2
TGTGCCAGCAGTGTGGGGCGCAATCAGCCCCAGCATTTT
CASSVGRNQPQHF
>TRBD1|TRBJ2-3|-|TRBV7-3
TGTGCCAGCAGCCGACAGGGCCGCACAGATACGCAGTATTTT
CASSRQGRTDTQYF
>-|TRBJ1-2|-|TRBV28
TGTGCCAGCAGTCCTCAACCAGGGTCGGGCGGCTACACCTTC
CASSPQPGSGGYTF
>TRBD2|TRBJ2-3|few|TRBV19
TGTGCCAGTGCTAGCGGGAGTATGACAGATACGCAGTATTTT
CASASGSMTDTQYF
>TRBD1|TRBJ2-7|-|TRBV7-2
TGTGCCAGCAGCCGATTGGACAGGGATTACGAGCAGTACTTC
CASSRLDRDYEQYF
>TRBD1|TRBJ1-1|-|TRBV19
TGTGCCAGTATGGACAGGGGCCGGCGGCGAGCTTTCTTT
CASMDRGRRRAFF
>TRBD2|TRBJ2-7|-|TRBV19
TGTGCCAGTAGTCTTAGCGGGAGAGAATACGAGCAGTACTTC
CASSLSGREYEQYF
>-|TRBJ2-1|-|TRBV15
TGTGCCACCAGCAGAGATCTATTAGCGGAGGATTACAATGAGCAGTTCTTC
CATSRDLLAEDYNEQFF
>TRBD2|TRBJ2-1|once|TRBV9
TGTGCCAGCAGCGTAACTGGGACTAGTAATGGAGAGCAGTTCTTC
CASSVTGTSNGEQFF
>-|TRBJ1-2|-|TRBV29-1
TGCAGCGTTGAAGATCCAGGGGTAGGGGGCTACACCTTC
CSVEDPGVGGYTF
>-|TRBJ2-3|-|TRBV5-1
TGCGCCAGCAGCCCGGCCCGACTAGCGCAGTATTTT
CASSPARLAQYF
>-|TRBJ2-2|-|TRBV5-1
TGCGCCAGCAGCTTGAAACAGCCCACCGGGGAGCTGTTTTTT
CASSLKQPTGELFF
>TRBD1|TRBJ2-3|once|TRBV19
TGTGCCAGTAGCCTCAGGGGGCCGGGCACAGATACGCAGTATTTT
CASSLRGPGTDTQYF
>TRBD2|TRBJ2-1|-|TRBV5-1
TGCGCCAGTTCCCCGGCTAGCGGCTACAATGAGCAGTTCTTC
CASSPASGYNEQFF
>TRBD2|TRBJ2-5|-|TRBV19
TGTGCCAGTAAGCAGGGACTAGCGGGAGTCGGTGAGACCCAGTACTTC
CASKQGLAGVGETQYF
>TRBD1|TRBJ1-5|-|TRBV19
TGTGCCAGTGGGGACAGGCCTAGCAATCAGCCCCAGCATTTT
CASGDRPSNQPQHF
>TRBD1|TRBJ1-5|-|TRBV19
TGTGCCAGTAGTATCGTTGGGACAGGAGGGCAGCCCCAGCATTTT
CASSIVGTGGQPQHF
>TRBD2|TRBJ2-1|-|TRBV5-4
TGTGCCAGCAGCTTTAGCGGGGGGGTATACAATGAGCAGTTCTTC
CASSFSGGVYNEQFF
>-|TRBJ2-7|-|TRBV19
TGTGCCAGTAGTTCGCGGCAGAACTACGAGCAGTACTTC
CASSSRQNYEQYF
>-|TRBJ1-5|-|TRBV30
TGTGCCTGGAGTGTACTAGGGAGGGTCCAGCCCCAGCATTTT
CAWSVLGRVQPQHF
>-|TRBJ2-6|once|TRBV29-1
TGCAGCGTTGAATCGGACATTAACTCTGGGGCCAACGTCCTGACTTTC
CSVESDINSGANVLTF
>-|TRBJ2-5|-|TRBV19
TGTGCCAGTAGTATTGGGGGGACAGTCAAAGAGACCCAGTACTTC
CASSIGGTVKETQYF
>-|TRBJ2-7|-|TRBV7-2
TGTGCCAGCAGCGGGACTTCCTACGAGCAGTACTTC
CASSGTSYEQYF
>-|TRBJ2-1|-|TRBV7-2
TGTGCCAGCAGCTTAGGTCCCGGGGGATACAATGAGCAGTTCTTC
CASSLGPGGYNEQFF